Each of the 7 T cell receptor beta chains below was sequenced from the same sample in a study of T cell responses to AZD1222 COVID-19 vaccine (dated by TCRdb to the early 2020s). The meaning of the sample's time point label: baseline before first vaccination. To prepare the library, the immunoSEQ multiplex PCR assay was applied. The table was pulled from immuneACCESS by TCRdb, which kept in-frame rearrangements only. Such tables lose some clones; where checked, under half of the loss comes from unresolved V genes, and the rest has no known cause. Recorded for this sample are 95,000 to 150,000 clones; around 90% of them occurred a single time. The ten largest clones capture 8.4% of the sample. Sequencing used peripheral blood, obtained on day 0 of AZD1222 vaccination. The receptors stem from an adult in good health.

Details on this clone: The same CDR3 can be traced to other DNA sequences in this sample. The chain employs TRBV3-1 (or the pseudogene TRBV3-2) and TRBJ1-1; D is unresolved. The V end was cut by 3 bases, the J end by 1 base, with 6 bases between. CDR1 and CDR2 from the germline V gene are LGHDT and YNNKEL (reference sequence). CDR3 length: 13 amino acids. CDR3 in DNA: TGTGCCAGCAGCCAGGCACCGAACACTGAAGCTTTCTTT. Translating gives CASSQAPNTEAFF.

The CDR3 DNA sequence: TGTGCCAGCAGTACGGGGACACGAGATGGCTACACCTTC. This codes for CASSTGTRDGYTF. The chain combines TRBV12-3 or TRBV12-4 with TRBJ1-2, with TRBD1 as a possible D gene (6 bases). The length of the CDR3 is 13 residues. Deletions cut 5 bases from V and 6 bases from J, with 13 bases between.

The rearrangement links TRBV19 to TRBJ2-2; TRBD1 might be the D (6 bases). Germline V gene data show CDR1 as LNHDA and CDR2 as SQIVND (reference sequence). This CDR3 has 14 residues. V lost 6 bases, J lost 4 bases, and 12 bases lay in between. DNA of the CDR3: TGTGCCAGTAGAAAAACAGGGAGCACCGGGGAGCTGTTTTTT. Translated: CASRKTGSTGELFF.

This rearrangement joins TRBV28 to TRBJ1-4; no firm D call. The germline V gene has CDR1 MDHEN and CDR2 SYDVKM. There are 12 residues in the CDR3. The V gene lost 5 bases and the J gene lost 5 bases, with 6 bases spanning the gap. CDR3 region: CASSTGNEKLFF. CDR3 nucleotide sequence: TGTGCCAGCAGTACCGGCAATGAAAAACTGTTTTTT.

The rearrangement joins TRBV2 to TRBJ2-5; D possibly matches TRBD1 or TRBD2 (7 bases each). Germline V CDR1 and CDR2: SNHLY, FYNNEI. V lost 2 bases and J lost 2, with 24 bases in between. The CDR3 contains 19 residues. The CDR3 DNA reads TGTGCCAGCAGTGAATGGCCCTCGGGAGCAGGGGGGGGACAAGAGACCCAGTACTTC. It specifies CASSEWPSGAGGGQETQYF.

This chain uses TRBV6-1 with TRBJ1-3, with no clear D. Germline CDR1 MNHNS, CDR2 SASEGT. Trimming removed 1 base from V and 0 bases from J, with 4 bases in between. This CDR3 region has 14 residues. CDR3 loop: CASSEVTSGNTIYF. The CDR3 DNA reads TGTGCCAGCAGTGAAGTCACCTCTGGAAACACCATATATTTT.

This chain joins TRBV7-8 and TRBJ2-5; 12 nucleotides agree with TRBD2. The length of the CDR3 is 18 residues. Germline V gene data show CDR1 as SGHVS and CDR2 as FQNEAQ. V gave up 2 bases and J gave up 1 base; unmatched junction bases: 8. The CDR3 sequence is CASSLWPSGRVVQETQYF. For the CDR3, the DNA is TGTGCCAGCAGCTTATGGCCTAGCGGGAGGGTGGTCCAAGAGACCCAGTACTTC.